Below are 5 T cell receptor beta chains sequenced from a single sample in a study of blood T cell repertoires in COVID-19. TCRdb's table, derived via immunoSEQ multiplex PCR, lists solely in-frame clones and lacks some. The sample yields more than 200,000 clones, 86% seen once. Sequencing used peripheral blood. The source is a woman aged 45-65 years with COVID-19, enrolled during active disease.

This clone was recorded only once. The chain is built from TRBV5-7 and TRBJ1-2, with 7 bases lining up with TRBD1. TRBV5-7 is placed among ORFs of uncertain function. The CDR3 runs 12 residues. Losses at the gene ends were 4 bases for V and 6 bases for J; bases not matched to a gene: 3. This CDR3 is CASSDREDGYTF. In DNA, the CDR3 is TGTGCCAGCAGCGACAGGGAAGATGGCTACACCTTC.

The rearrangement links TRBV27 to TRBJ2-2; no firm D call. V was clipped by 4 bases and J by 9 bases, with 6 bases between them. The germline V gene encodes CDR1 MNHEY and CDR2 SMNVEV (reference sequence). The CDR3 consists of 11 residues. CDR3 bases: TGTGCCAGCAGTTCCTTTAGGGAGCTGTTTTTT. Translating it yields CASSSFRELFF.

The CDR3 DNA reads TGCAGCGTTGATTTGGGAGGAGGCTACACCTTC. Translated, it gives CSVDLGGGYTF. The chain combines TRBV29-1 with TRBJ1-2; unclear D gene. The ends were cut back, 3 bases at V and 8 bases at J, with 10 bases in the middle. In germline, CDR1 is SQVTM, CDR2 ANQGSEA. This CDR3 has 11 residues.

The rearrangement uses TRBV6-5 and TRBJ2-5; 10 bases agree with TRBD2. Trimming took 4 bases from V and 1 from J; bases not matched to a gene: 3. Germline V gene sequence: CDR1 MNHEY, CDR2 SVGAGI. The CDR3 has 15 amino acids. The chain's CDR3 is CASSFLAGAQETQYF. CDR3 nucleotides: TGTGCCAGCAGTTTCCTAGCGGGGGCCCAAGAGACCCAGTACTTC.

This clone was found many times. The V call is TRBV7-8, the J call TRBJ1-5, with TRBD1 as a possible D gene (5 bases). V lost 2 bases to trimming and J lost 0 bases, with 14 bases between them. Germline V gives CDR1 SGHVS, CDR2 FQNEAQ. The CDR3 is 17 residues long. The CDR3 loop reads CASSLRSVGGSNQPQHF. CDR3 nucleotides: TGTGCCAGCAGCTTAAGGTCGGTGGGGGGTAGCAATCAGCCCCAGCATTTT.